Given below is one T cell receptor (beta chain) in context. This sample was included in a study of blood T cell repertoires in COVID-19. Study-level background: COVID-19 samples collected from the United States, Italy and Spain covered acute and convalescent phases. The analysed material was cDNA or gDNA that came from T cells, B-cell-depleted T cells, or PBMCs.

The CDR3 runs to 15 residues. Per the germline V gene, CDR1 is SGHNT and CDR2 is YYREEE (reference sequence). V lost 2 bases and J lost 3; bases outside the gene matches: 4. Authors' processing steps: Nucleated cell number was recorded as an estimate derived from reference gene primer amplification. The assay was immunoSEQ multiplex PCR, and TCRdb's table has in-frame clones only and misses some. That table supplies the V and J calls and clone size; D and trimming were determined from the DNA. The sample lists approximately 190,000 clones; around 80% were seen once. V usage is TRBV5-4 and J usage is TRBJ2-2; TRBD1 aligns across 7 bases. The receptor was isolated from a man aged 25-45 years with active or convalescent COVID-19. Input material: peripheral blood. Written as DNA, the CDR3 is TGTGCCAGCAGCTTCGGACAGGAGTACACCGGGGAGCTGTTTTTT. Translated, it gives CASSFGQEYTGELFF. Looking up the rest from reference TRBV5-4 and TRBJ2-2 gives the full variable domain: ETGVTQSPTHLIKTRGQQVTLRCSSQSGHNTVSWYQQALGQGPQFIFQYYREEENGRGNFPPRFSGLQFPNYSSELNVNALELDDSALYLCASSFGQEYTGELFFGEGSRLTVL.